This T cell receptor (beta chain) comes out of a study of CD8+CD57+ T cells in acquired aplastic anemia (dated by TCRdb to the late 2010s). Describing the broader study: DNA extracted from sorted CD4+ and CD8+ cells had a mean of around 3.3 ug, with a range of about 0.18 to 27.4 ug. CD8+CD57+ expansion was defined as frequency above the mean frequency observed in healthy subjects. Findings and caveats that apply to the study as a whole: Some 27 CD8+ CDR3 sequences were found in both patients and controls but appeared to be highly expressed in patients and within the immunodominant clones of the patients. Patients and healthy controls showed no significant difference in CD8+ Simpson's diversity (P=0.060).

Concerning this clonotype: The antigen it recognizes is unknown. Germline is not matched at one junction end, which may reflect a read error.

Flow cytometry had shown CD8+CD57+ cell expansion in the patients selected for sequencing. All patients had severe acquired aplastic anemia diagnosed by International Study of Aplastic Anemia and Agranulocytosis and Camitta criteria. Patients had received no therapy at the time of blood sampling. TCR repertoires of sorted CD4+ and CD8+ blood T cells from severe aplastic anemia patients and healthy subjects were deep-sequenced in the study. Patients were enrolled in the USA under clinicaltrials.gov protocols 00001620, 01623167, 00001397, 00071045, 00081523 and 00961064. Ficoll-Paque density gradient centrifugation was used to isolate peripheral blood mononuclear cells. Before DNA extraction, CD4+ and CD8+ T cells were sorted by FACS or by magnetic beads. Per the germline V gene, SNHLY is the CDR1 and FYNNEI is the CDR2. Reading from cysteine to phenylalanine, the CDR3 counts 15 amino acids. Only the CDR3 part of the read is kept: 45 bases, read in frame from the first base.

TCR beta VDJ combination and CDR3 sequence profiling used genomic DNA as the template. TCR repertoire sequencing was run on an Illumina HiSeq 2000. The authors' analysis ran thus. TRBV/TRBJ rearrangement plots, CDR3 size and DJ length profiles, and Simpson's diversity index were used to assess repertoires. The immunodominant clone was defined as the most abundant DNA sequence in deep sequencing data. CDR3 amino acid sequences were checked for sharing across subjects and were also compared against the VDJdb database and published repertoires. The public reads were reprocessed in TCRdb via fastp at Q25 and MiXCR, keeping in-frame beta chains. Entries that share a CDR3 protein sequence are merged under the most common genes and DNA. The V and J calls and clone size come from TCRdb's table, not from the authors' own analysis. The sample has around 160,000 distinct CDR3 sequences on record, around 48% of them singletons. Approximately 2.9% of the sample belongs to the ten largest clones.

The origin of this receptor is a human donor with aplastic anemia. Input material: sorted CD4+, CD8+, or CD8+CD57+ T cells (not recorded which) from PBMCs. The chain is assembled from TRBV2 and TRBJ2-3, and TRBD2 matches 8 of the central bases. The nucleotide sequence is given as TGTGCCAGCGGTGACGGACTAGCTAGCACAGATACGCAGTATTTT. Its coded protein is CASGDGLASTDTQYF.